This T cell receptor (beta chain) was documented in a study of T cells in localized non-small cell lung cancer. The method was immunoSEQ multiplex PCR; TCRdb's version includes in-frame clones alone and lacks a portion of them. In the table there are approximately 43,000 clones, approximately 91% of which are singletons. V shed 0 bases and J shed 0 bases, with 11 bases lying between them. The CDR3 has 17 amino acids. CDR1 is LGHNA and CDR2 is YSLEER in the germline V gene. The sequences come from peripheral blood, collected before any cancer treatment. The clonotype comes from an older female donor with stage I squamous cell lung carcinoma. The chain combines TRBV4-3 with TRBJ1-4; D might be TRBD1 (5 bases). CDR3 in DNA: TGCGCCAGCAGCCAAGAAGACAGATCAACAACTAATGAAAAACTGTTTTTT. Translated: CASSQEDRSTTNEKLFF.